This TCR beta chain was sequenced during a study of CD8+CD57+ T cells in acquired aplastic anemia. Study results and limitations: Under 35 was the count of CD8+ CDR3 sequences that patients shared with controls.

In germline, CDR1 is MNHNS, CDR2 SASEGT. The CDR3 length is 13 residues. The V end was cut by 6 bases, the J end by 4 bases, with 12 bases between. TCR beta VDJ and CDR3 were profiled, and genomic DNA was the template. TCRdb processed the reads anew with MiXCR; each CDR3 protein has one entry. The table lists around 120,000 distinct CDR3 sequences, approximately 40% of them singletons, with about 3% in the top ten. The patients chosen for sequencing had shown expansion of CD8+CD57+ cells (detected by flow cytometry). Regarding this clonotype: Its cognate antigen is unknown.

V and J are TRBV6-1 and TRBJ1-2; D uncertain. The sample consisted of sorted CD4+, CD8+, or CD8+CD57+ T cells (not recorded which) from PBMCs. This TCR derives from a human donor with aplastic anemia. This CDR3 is CASRAATIYGYTF. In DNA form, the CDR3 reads TGTGCCAGCAGGGCAGCGACCATCTATGGCTACACCTTC.